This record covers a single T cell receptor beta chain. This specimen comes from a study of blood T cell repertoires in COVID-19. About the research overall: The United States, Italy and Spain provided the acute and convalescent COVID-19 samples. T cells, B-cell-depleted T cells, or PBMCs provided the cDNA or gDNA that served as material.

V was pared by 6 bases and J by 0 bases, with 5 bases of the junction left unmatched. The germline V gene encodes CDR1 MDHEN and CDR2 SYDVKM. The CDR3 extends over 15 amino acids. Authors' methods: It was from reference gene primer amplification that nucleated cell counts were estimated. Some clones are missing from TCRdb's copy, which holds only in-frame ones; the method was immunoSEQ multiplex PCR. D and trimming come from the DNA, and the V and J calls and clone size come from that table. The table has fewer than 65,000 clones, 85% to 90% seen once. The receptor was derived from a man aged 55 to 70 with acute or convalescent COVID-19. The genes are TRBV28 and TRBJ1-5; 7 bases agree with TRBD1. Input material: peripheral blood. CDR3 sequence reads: CASRTGSYSNQPQHF. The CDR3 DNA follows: TGTGCCAGCAGGACAGGGTCTTATAGCAATCAGCCCCAGCATTTT.